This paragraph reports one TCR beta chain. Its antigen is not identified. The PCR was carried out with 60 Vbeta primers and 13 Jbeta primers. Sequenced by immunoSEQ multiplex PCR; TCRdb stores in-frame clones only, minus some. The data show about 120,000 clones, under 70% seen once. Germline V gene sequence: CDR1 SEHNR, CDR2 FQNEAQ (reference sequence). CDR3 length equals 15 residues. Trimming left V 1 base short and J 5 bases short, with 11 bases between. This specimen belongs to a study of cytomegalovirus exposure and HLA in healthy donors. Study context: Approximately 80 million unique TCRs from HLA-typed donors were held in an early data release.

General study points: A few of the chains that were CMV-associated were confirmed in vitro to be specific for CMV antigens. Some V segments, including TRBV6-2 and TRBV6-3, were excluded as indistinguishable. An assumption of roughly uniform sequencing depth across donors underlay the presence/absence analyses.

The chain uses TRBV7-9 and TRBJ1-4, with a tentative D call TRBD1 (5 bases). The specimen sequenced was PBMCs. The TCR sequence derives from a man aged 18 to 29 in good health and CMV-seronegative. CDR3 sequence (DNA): TGTGCCAGCAGCTTAGGGAGGGGTGCGAATGAAAAACTGTTTTTT. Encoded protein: CASSLGRGANEKLFF.